The 23 T cell receptor beta chains below come from one sample, sequenced in a study of blood T cells in healthy people across ages. A second PCR of roughly 6 to 12 cycles used a sample-barcoded 5' primer and a J-beta primer mix. MiXCR, run by TCRdb on the 5' RACE reads, gives a single entry per CDR3 protein. The table records some 1.6 million distinct CDR3 sequences, about 35% of them present only once. Material: blood. The source is a woman aged 25 to 45 in good health.

This clonotype was counted between two and nine times. This CDR3 reads CASSLHPDRNVPQYF. In DNA form, the CDR3 reads TGTGCCAGCAGCCTACACCCGGACCGGAATGTTCCACAGTATTTT. This chain links TRBV7-8 with TRBJ2-3, with D unresolved. Trimming cost V 5 bases and J 12 bases, with 24 bases left between them. CDR1 is SGHVS and CDR2 is FQNEAQ in the germline V gene. The CDR3 spans 15 residues.

The V gene is TRBV7-6, the J gene TRBJ2-5; D is unresolved. The length of the CDR3 is 16 residues. From germline, CDR1 is SGHVS and CDR2 FNYEAQ. Trimming removed 6 bases from V and 3 bases from J, with 20 bases in between. In DNA form, the CDR3 reads TGTGCCAGCAGACAGAGACTCAAACGTGAAAAAGAGACCCAGTACTTC. It translates to CASRQRLKREKETQYF.

This clonotype was detected a few times. The genes are TRBV7-7 and TRBJ2-5; D not certain. Germline values: CDR1 SSHAT, CDR2 FNYEAQ (reference sequence). This CDR3 is 12 amino acids long. V lost 1 base and J lost 7, with 7 bases in between. In DNA, the CDR3 is TGTGCCAGCAGCTTAGTACCAGGGACCCAGTACTTC. Protein: CASSLVPGTQYF.

This clonotype was seen a handful of times. The chain joins TRBV20-1 to TRBJ2-7; no reliable D call. The germline V and J ends were trimmed by 3 bases and 2 bases, with 11 bases remaining between them. The V gene's germline CDR1 is DFQATT and CDR2 SNEGSKA (reference sequence). The CDR3 extends over 13 amino acids. CDR3 region: CSARQTATYEQYF. The CDR3 DNA reads TGCAGTGCTAGGCAGACGGCTACCTACGAGCAGTACTTC.

The chain links TRBV13 to TRBJ2-3; weak D call: TRBD2 (6 bases). The CDR3 sequence is 16 residues long. V lost 1 base and J 4 bases, leaving 15 bases between the germline ends. From germline, CDR1 is PRHDT and CDR2 FYEKMQ (reference sequence). The CDR3 region is CASSLEGGMSSDTQYF. The DNA for the CDR3 is TGTGCCAGCAGCTTAGAAGGCGGGATGAGCTCAGATACGCAGTATTTT.

The gene calls are TRBV13 and TRBJ2-6, with 11 nucleotides matching TRBD2. Germline CDR1 is PRHDT and CDR2 is FYEKMQ (reference sequence). V shed 6 bases, J shed 0 bases, and the junction held 7 bases outside the gene matches. The CDR3 is made up of 18 amino acids. The CDR3 here is CASSSGLAGASGANVLTF. CDR3 nucleotides: TGTGCCAGCAGTTCCGGACTAGCGGGCGCCTCTGGGGCCAACGTCCTGACTTTC.

The chain uses TRBV11-2 and TRBJ1-2; D ambiguous. CDR1 and CDR2 (germline): SGHAT, FQNNGV. The CDR3 has 13 amino acids. V was clipped by 7 bases and J by 4 bases, with 13 bases between them. The CDR3: CASTFARGYGYTF. CDR3 nucleotides: TGTGCCAGCACCTTTGCCCGGGGCTATGGCTACACCTTC.

This chain connects TRBV28 to TRBJ1-5; D possibly corresponds to TRBD1 (5 bases). CDR3 size: 16 residues. Trimming removed 3 bases at V and 6 bases at J, with 18 bases between. Per germline, CDR1 MDHEN and CDR2 SYDVKM. CDR3 in DNA: TGTGCCAGCAGTTTTCCTGGGGATTGGGGGGTTCAGCCCCAGCATTTT. Translation: CASSFPGDWGVQPQHF.

Points on this clonotype: Just one base apart from a much larger clone, this may be a read error. This CDR3 is CASDESTDTQYF. The CDR3 DNA reads as TGTGCCAGCGACGAGAGCACAGATACGCAGTATTTT. The chain has TRBV6-1 and TRBJ2-3; D not certain. Germline CDR1 MNHNS, CDR2 SASEGT. With 8 bases removed from V and 0 bases from J, the gap between germline ends came to 6 bases. CDR3 size: 12 residues.

The V gene is TRBV27, the J gene TRBJ2-2, with a weak D call TRBD1 (6 bases). The V gene's germline CDR1 is MNHEY and CDR2 SMNVEV (reference sequence). The CDR3 contains 16 residues. V was cut by 5 bases and J by 2 bases, with 15 bases left in between. This chain's CDR3 is CASSRVDSLNTGELFF. Written as DNA, the CDR3 is TGTGCCAGCAGTAGGGTGGACAGCCTAAACACCGGGGAGCTGTTTTTT.

This clonotype has just a few counts. The rearrangement joins TRBV27 to TRBJ2-7; a possible D gene is TRBD2 (5 bases). Trimming stripped 2 bases from V and 4 bases from J, with 12 bases between. Germline CDR1 reads MNHEY; CDR2 reads SMNVEV (reference sequence). This CDR3 spans 14 amino acids. CDR3 region: CASSLNGITYEQYF. The CDR3 DNA is TGTGCCAGCAGTTTAAACGGGATTACGTACGAGCAGTACTTC.

This clonotype was detected many times. The V gene is TRBV6-2 or TRBV6-3, the J gene TRBJ2-1; TRBD2 matches 13 bases. The CDR3 runs 16 residues. Germline V CDR1 and CDR2: MNHEY, SVGEGT. V lost 6 bases, J lost 2 bases, and 4 bases stayed unmatched. CDR3 sequence reads: CASSWTSGSPYNEQFF. The CDR3, as DNA: TGTGCCAGCAGCTGGACTAGCGGGAGCCCCTACAATGAGCAGTTCTTC.

The chain recombines TRBV6-1 with TRBJ2-7; 7 positions match TRBD2. The V gene end was trimmed by 0 bases and the J gene end by 7 bases; junction bases not matched to a gene: 12. Germline-derived CDR1 and CDR2 are MNHNS and SASEGT. The CDR3 has 16 amino acids. CDR3 DNA sequence: TGTGCCAGCAGTGAAGCGAGCCATCTCGGGGGGTGGGAGCAGTACTTC. As protein: CASSEASHLGGWEQYF.

On this clonotype itself: A read error may be the cause here, since a much bigger clone is one base away. The rearrangement uses TRBV20-1 and TRBJ1-2; TRBD1 aligns across 8 bases. J lost 8 bases, V lost 2 bases, and 10 bases had no gene match. Germline V gene data show CDR1 as DFQATT and CDR2 as SNEGSKA (reference sequence). CDR3 length equals 14 residues. CDR3 residues: CSARHQGASGGYTF. CDR3 sequence (DNA): TGCAGTGCTAGACACCAGGGGGCTTCGGGGGGCTACACCTTC.

This clonotype came up a few times. The rearrangement joins TRBV20-1 to TRBJ2-7, with D possibly TRBD2 on 7 matching bases. The germline V and J ends were trimmed by 3 bases and 2 bases, with 26 bases remaining between them. The germline gives CDR1 DFQATT, CDR2 SNEGSKA (reference sequence). The CDR3 length is 18 residues. CDR3 DNA: TGCAGTGCTAGTCGATCCACGGTTGGGGGGGCTTCCACCTACGAGCAGTACTTC. This codes for CSASRSTVGGASTYEQYF.

This clonotype was seen only a few times. The V call is TRBV7-3, the J call TRBJ1-2; perhaps TRBD1 as D (6 bases). V lost 1 base and J lost 6, with 27 bases in between. Germline V gives CDR1 SGHTA, CDR2 FQGTGA. The CDR3 has 19 residues. The CDR3 nucleotides read TGTGCCAGCAGCTTAAGGAGTTTAGGCAGGGGATGCCGCTGGAATGGCTACACCTTC. Translated, it gives CASSLRSLGRGCRWNGYTF.

This sequence joins TRBV6-5 and TRBJ2-1; D possibly corresponds to TRBD1 (6 bases). The CDR3 length is 13 residues. Germline V gene data show CDR1 as MNHEY and CDR2 as SVGAGI. V was trimmed by 5 bases and J by 8 bases, leaving 13 bases between them. CDR3 in DNA: TGTGCCAGCAGTCAAGACTACAGGGATGAGCAGTTCTTC. This sequence encodes CASSQDYRDEQFF.

The V and J genes are TRBV4-1 and TRBJ1-1; D is unresolved. Trimming left V 6 bases short and J 7 bases short, with 18 bases between. Germline V gene data show CDR1 as MGHRA and CDR2 as YSYEKL. This CDR3 spans 14 amino acids. In DNA form, the CDR3 reads TGCGCCAGCAGGAATACTAATTCTTTTCTTGAAGCTTTCTTT. Amino acid sequence: CASRNTNSFLEAFF.

The V gene is TRBV18, the J gene TRBJ2-7; 9 bases align to TRBD2. The CDR3 extends over 15 amino acids. The V segment lost 4 bases and the J segment 2 bases; nucleotides outside the gene matches: 6. In germline, CDR1 is KGHSH, CDR2 LQKENI. The CDR3: CASSRVAGVTYEQYF. DNA for the CDR3: TGTGCCAGCTCACGTGTAGCGGGAGTCACCTACGAGCAGTACTTC.

On this clonotype itself: One end of the junction varies from germline; a read error may be responsible. This chain connects TRBV5-1 to TRBJ2-5; D ambiguous. This CDR3 spans 15 amino acids. Germline V gene sequence: CDR1 SGHRS, CDR2 YFSETQ. Here the CDR3 reads CASSPGGEFQEAQYF. The DNA for the CDR3 is TGCGCCAGCAGCCCCGGCGGAGAGTTTCAAGAGGCCCAGTACTTC.

This clonotype was counted only a few times. This chain uses TRBV20-1 with TRBJ2-2, with 9 positions matching TRBD2. CDR1 and CDR2 (germline): DFQATT, SNEGSKA (reference sequence). With 4 bases clipped from V and 5 bases from J, the junction kept 5 bases outside the gene matches. The CDR3 spans 14 residues. The CDR3 nucleotides are TGCAGTGCTAAGCGGGGGGTGACGACCGGGGAGCTGTTTTTT. Amino acids: CSAKRGVTTGELFF.

The rearrangement joins TRBV9 to TRBJ2-6; D is tentatively TRBD1 or TRBD2 (5 bases each). Germline values: CDR1 SGDLS, CDR2 YYNGEE. The V and J ends lost 4 bases and 0 bases respectively, with 11 bases between them. CDR3 length equals 16 residues. Here the CDR3 DNA reads TGTGCCAGCAGCTCCGGGGCAGTCTCTGGGGCCAACGTCCTGACTTTC. This encodes CASSSGAVSGANVLTF.

This clonotype was detected only a few times. V usage is TRBV2 and J usage is TRBJ2-7; D remains unclear. The CDR3 loop spans 10 amino acids. Germline V CDR1 and CDR2: SNHLY, FYNNEI. V lost 6 bases to trimming and J lost 5 bases, with 5 bases between them. CDR3 bases: TGTGCCAGCAGAACCAACGAGCAGTACTTC. Its protein product is CASRTNEQYF.